The entry below gives a single T cell receptor beta chain sequence along with its context. Its matching antigen is unknown. Unique molecular identifiers had been added to the TCR beta cDNA libraries. Each sample of roughly 0.9 to 11 million input T cells yielded about 500,000 cDNA molecules, so each molecule approximated one T cell. TCRdb itself ran the PCR reads through MiXCR, one entry per CDR3 protein. This table holds about 160,000 distinct CDR3 sequences, roughly 34% found once. This CDR3 has 13 amino acids. Germline-derived CDR1 and CDR2 are SGDLS and YYNGEE. V was cut by 1 base and J by 2 bases, with 6 bases left in between. This specimen belongs to a study of post-analysis software for immune sequencing data. Study-wide context: Patients with relapsing-remitting, secondary progressive and progressive-relapsing multiple sclerosis courses were all represented. The study's findings and limits: There were four or five TRBV segments more frequent in patients than controls, and TRBV5-6, TRBV5-1 and TRBV20-1 were among them.

This receptor was obtained from a girl between 5 and 17 years old with multiple sclerosis. The chain links TRBV9 to TRBJ1-1; D is unresolved. The starting material was blood, obtained after autologous hematopoietic stem cell transplantation. CDR3 amino acids: CASSVSDNTEAFF. The CDR3 DNA follows: TGTGCCAGCAGCGTATCGGATAACACTGAAGCTTTCTTT.